Ten or more counts support the clone carrying this T cell receptor beta chain. The data derive from a study of metastatic and nonmetastatic thyroid tumors. TCRdb ran MiXCR on the PCR reads. In the table there are some 83,000 clones, around 12% of which are singletons. Each patient went into thyroid surgery without having received any treatment. The germline CDR1 and CDR2 sequences are GTSNPN and SVGIG (reference sequence). This CDR3 is built from 13 residues. Trimming removed 0 bases at V and 5 bases at J, with 10 bases between. This clonotype was sampled from a female donor with papillary thyroid cancer or a benign thyroid nodule (not recorded which). Some clones in this sample may be carry-over from other donors' samples. Sequences were obtained from tumor tissue. The genes are TRBV30 and TRBJ1-2, with a tentative D call TRBD1 (6 bases). The CDR3 reads CAWSVGGDYGYTF. CDR3 nucleotides: TGTGCCTGGAGTGTAGGGGGGGATTATGGCTACACCTTC.